This T cell receptor beta chain was captured by sequencing in a study of T-cell memory formation after mild COVID-19 listed by TCRdb under 2021. General notes on the study: Most TCR sequence clusters were specific to one of the two donors. Two young, previously healthy adult volunteers, one female and one male, were included in the cohort. In a couple of donors, T-cell clones that expanded and contracted after mild COVID-19 were followed by sequencing TCRalpha and TCRbeta repertoires longitudinally.

TCRdb records Illumina NovaSeq 6000 as the sequencer. Using 5'RACE with constant-segment primers, TCRalpha and TCRbeta cDNA libraries were constructed, with sample barcodes and unique molecular identifiers added in the process. RNA was extracted from every sample with Trizol reagent. The libraries were amplified in two PCR steps, and the second step added a second sample barcode and Illumina TruSeq adapters. Libraries were sequenced on an Illumina NovaSeq with 2 x 150 bp paired-end reads. The source study handled its data this way. Demultiplexing of reads and collapsing into UMI-guided consensus sequences were performed with migec v1.2.7. Using mixcr v2.1.11, the UMI consensuses were aligned to TRA and TRB V and J templates and assembled into clonotypes. Clonotypes were classified as expanded or contracted when called significant by both edgeR and NoisET, with noise models trained on biological replicates. edgeR calls used a false discovery rate-adjusted p below 0.01 and a log2 fold-change threshold of 1. As an exploratory analysis of dynamics, max-normalized trajectories of the 1000 most abundant clonotypes were examined with PCA combined with hierarchical clustering. The CD4 or CD8 phenotype of responding clones was assigned using the separately sequenced CD4+ and CD8+ repertoires. TCRdb reworked the public reads: Q25 trimming with fastp, MiXCR clone assembly, productive beta chains retained. When rows share a CDR3 protein, they turn into one entry using the most common DNA and genes. TCRdb, not the authors, supplied the V and J calls. The sample table shows tens of thousands of distinct CDR3 sequences, and 25% are seen once. Of the sample, under 50% is held by the ten largest clones.

PBMCs were isolated by Ficoll-Paque density gradient centrifugation. This clonotype has just a few counts. Its antigen is still unknown. There are no base qualities to consult, and no much larger clone falls within one base. General conclusions and limits of the study: Contracting CD4+ clones turned up mainly in the CM and EM memory subsets, whereas EMRA was where CD8+ clones were enriched. Clones that contracted from day 15 to 85 showed balanced CD4/CD8 phenotypes, whereas a second wave of clones that expanded from day 15 to 37 leaned towards CD4+. The study covered only a couple of mild cases, and larger cohorts including severe cases with pre-infection samples were considered necessary. Some responding clones were detected in pre-infection memory, suggesting pre-existing cross-reactive memory T cells joined the SARS-CoV-2 response. SARS-CoV-2 specificity of the second-wave clones peaking on day 37 was not confirmed.

Sequencing used PBMCs or a T cell subset sorted from them (not recorded which). This sequence originates from a young man who had mild COVID-19 (a few samples of this study predate the infection). The sample titles of this study are shuffled in the database, so cell type and time point are left out; the donor was told from shared clones.

At the DNA level, the sequence is TGTGCCAGCAGTTACTTAACAGGGGGAGAACAGCCCCAGCATTTT. Translated, this gives CASSYLTGGEQPQHF. The rearrangement combines TRBV6-2 or TRBV6-3 with TRBJ1-5; 8 central bases correspond to TRBD1. The CDR3 holds 15 amino acids from the cysteine to the phenylalanine. Just CDR3 DNA is preserved here, 45 bases in frame from base 1. Ends trimmed: V by 1 base, J by 7 bases; bases unmatched to a gene: 6. Via the germline V gene, CDR1 is MNHEY and CDR2 SVGEGT.